This T cell receptor (beta chain) was sequenced during a study of blood T cell repertoires in COVID-19. Measured with immunoSEQ multiplex PCR; TCRdb has only the in-frame clones, and not every one. This table has roughly 120,000 clones, approximately 92% appearing once. This CDR3 has 16 amino acids. The V end lost 1 base, the J end lost 5 bases, and 12 bases lay between the germline ends. From germline, CDR1 is SGHAT and CDR2 FQNNGV. Input material: peripheral blood. The TCR sequence derives from a man between 65 and 85 years old with active or convalescent COVID-19. This sequence joins TRBV11-2 and TRBJ1-6, with D possibly TRBD1 on 5 matching bases. The CDR3 DNA is TGTGCCAGCAGCTTAGGCCAGGGTACAAATAATTCACCCCTCCACTTT. Encoded protein: CASSLGQGTNNSPLHF.